This TCR beta chain was sequenced for a study of neurological immune-mediated disorders. This clonotype was counted at least ten times. The target antigen is unknown. The cDNA was generated by 5'RACE with 10-nucleotide random UMIs. TCRdb reprocessed the 5' RACE reads via MiXCR and lists one record per CDR3 protein. Here the sample spans around 61,000 distinct CDR3 sequences, roughly 5.6% being singletons. The study, taken as a whole, reports: HTLV-1-associated myelopathy had the most TCR clonal expansion, and multiple sclerosis had the least, less than healthy controls. Clinical and MRI features did not associate with the cluster found in multiple sclerosis patients.

What was sequenced was PBMCs. The sequence derives from a human donor with multiple sclerosis. The donor label of this sample is uncertain.

The CDR3 DNA follows: TGTGCCAGCAGTCCCCTCGGGGGCAATCAGCCCCAGCATTTT. Its translation is CASSPLGGNQPQHF. The V and J genes are TRBV7-2 and TRBJ1-5; D gene unclear. With 6 bases removed from V and 2 bases from J, the gap between germline ends came to 11 bases. This CDR3 comprises 14 residues. Germline assignment: CDR1 SGHTA and CDR2 FQGNSA.